This TCR beta chain is drawn from a study of T cell responses to AZD1222 COVID-19 vaccine. Trimming shortened V by 0 bases and J by 5 bases, and 11 bases separated the two germline ends. This CDR3 region has 15 residues. Looked up from germline, CDR1 is LGHNA and CDR2 is YSLEER. Remarks on this clone: The antigen is not known.

Study results and limitations: White British donors predominated, females outnumbered males, and clonal diversity was possibly underestimated. Baseline seropositivity characterized only a handful of AZD1222 recipients. Vaccine-related CD4 TCRs covered spike, predominating at 160-218 and 743-854.

Measured with immunoSEQ multiplex PCR; TCRdb has only the in-frame clones, and not every one. The table records 120,000 to 150,000 clones, around 90% of them present only once. This TCR came from an adult in good health. Here the sequenced sample was peripheral blood, taken on day 0 of AZD1222 vaccination. This chain joins TRBV4-3 and TRBJ2-1, with D possibly being TRBD2 (6 bases). DNA of the CDR3: TGCGCCAGCAGCCAAGAGCCGGGACTGCACAATGAGCAGTTCTTC. It translates to CASSQEPGLHNEQFF.